This T cell receptor beta chain came from a study of cytomegalovirus exposure and HLA in healthy donors (dated 2017 in TCRdb). Describing the broader study: An earlier analysis of some 620 of the donors reported approximately 280 Gb of sequence data and 95 million to 120 million unique TCR beta sequences obtained from some 170 million T cells. An early release covering roughly 640 HLA-typed donors comprised around 300 gigabases of sequencing data and about 90 million unique TCR sequences. Among the roughly 410 genotyped donors, 81% belonged to the genetic ancestry cluster associated with self-reported Caucasian donors. The study aimed to test whether signatures of past pathogen exposure could be identified by cataloging public T cell receptors. The T cell repertoires of 666 subjects were profiled by immunosequencing and related to cytomegalovirus serostatus. Along with the approximately 670-subject first cohort, a separate validation cohort of about 110 different subjects was used. The study combined high-throughput TCR immunosequencing, statistical association of individual TCRs with disease status, and machine learning to predict cytomegalovirus infection status. In a later analysis, previously published TCR beta repertoires from 550 to 750 donors were re-analyzed and high-resolution HLA genotyping was added so that TCR occurrence patterns could be studied. In the later analysis, no new phenotypic data were used to find candidate immune exposures; instead, reliance was placed on TCR beta sequences and their occurrence across donors. In an earlier analysis of 500 to 650 of the donors, high-throughput TCR beta sequencing was used to judge whether each TCR beta V gene segment behaved as functional or pseudogenic. Donor age, sex, ethnicity and CMV serostatus were compiled alongside the repertoire data. In a later genetic analysis, genome-wide SNP genotypes for about three fifths of the 666 donors were used, and that subset was treated as a discovery cohort. Every discovery cohort repertoire had been produced on one sequencing platform. HLA typing covered class I and class II loci at four-digit resolution. The number of donors typed differed by locus, with 629-630 for A, B, C, DRB1 and DQB1, around 560 for DQA1, under 610 for DPA1, and 450 to 480 for DPB1. Roughly 5 DR-DQ haplotypes were handled as single units for association and clustering because linkage in the cohort was strong. Among 398 genotyped donors of the cohort, an average of about 240,000 unique TCR beta nucleotide sequences was sequenced per donor, of which roughly 17% were non-productive.

To prepare the library, the immunoSEQ multiplex PCR assay was applied. A mixture of 60 forward primers for TCR Vbeta segments and 13 reverse primers for TCR Jbeta segments was used in the multiplex PCR. The CDR3 region of rearranged TCR beta genes was amplified from genomic DNA by a multiplex PCR assay. The Illumina HiSeq System was used to sequence the amplified TCR beta libraries as 87-base-pair reads. In the source study's methods: A later analysis tallied tens of millions of unique TCR beta chains across the 660 or so repertoires, and about 12 million of those chains were shared by two or more donors. Raw reads were error-corrected and collapsed into unique sequences with a nearest-neighbor algorithm that merged closely related sequences to remove PCR and sequencing errors. Alignment of CDR3 sequences to IMGT reference sequences was used to assign V, D and J gene segments. For a sequence to be retained, a match of at least six nucleotides was required to both a V gene segment and a J gene segment. Rearrangements were classified as productive when the CDR3 lacked stop codons and remained in frame with V and J, and all other rearrangements were classified as non-productive. CDR3 was defined according to IMGT convention as the region running from the second conserved V-encoded cysteine to the conserved J-encoded phenylalanine. The earlier analysis of approximately 500 of the donors excluded sequences that lacked an unambiguous match to a single V gene segment. In an earlier analysis of 587 of the donors, V segments were called functional above 56.7% productive rearrangements and were called segregating when the between-donor standard deviation exceeded 5%. A statistical classification framework was developed to diagnose cytomegalovirus status using the catalog of TCR beta chain sequences. V and J gene assignment, in a later analysis, came from comparing TCR nucleotide sequences with IMGT/GENE-DB human TR gene sequences. A later analysis assigned CDR3 sequences and most-parsimonious VDJ recombination scenarios with the TCRdist pipeline. In a later analysis, each TCR beta chain was defined by its CDR3 amino acid sequence together with its V-gene family, and reads without a unique V-gene family were excluded. In a later analysis, 450 to 600 highly shared, low-generation-probability nucleotide sequences were removed to address suspected cross-contamination and a sequencing artifact. In a later analysis, a clonal expansion index for each public chain was calculated from normalized within-repertoire ranks of inferred template counts. A later analysis computed generation probabilities with a VDJ recombination model fitted to out-of-frame rearrangements, and checked the results against IGoR. Hypergeometric tests were used in a later analysis to score TCR-TCR, TCR-HLA and TCR-CMV co-occurrence, with a repertoire-size bias correction applied to the TCR pairs. In a later analysis, false discovery rates were estimated by permuting HLA or CMV assignments 20 times. In a later analysis, co-occurring TCRs were grouped with DBSCAN, and TCRdist sequence similarity was added when clustering was performed within HLA-allele-positive subsets. Repertoires with fewer than 30,000 or more than 120,000 public chains were left out of co-occurrence clustering, as were about five repertoires with anomalous nucleotide sharing. TCRdb re-hosts the immuneACCESS table, in-frame sequences only. Its copies lack some clones; in the studies checked, an unresolved V gene accounts for under half of them, and the cause for the rest is not known. The V and J calls and clone size come from that table; D and trimming were worked out from the DNA. The sample data list approximately 180,000 clones, and 55% to 75% of these were observed just once. Of the sample, over 2% is held by the ten largest clones.

Concerning this clone: Its antigen is currently not known. No base quality information exists; no much larger clone differs at one position.

The germline V gene encodes CDR1 SGHDT and CDR2 YYEEEE. At the junction V is shortened by 3 bases and J by 6 bases, with 15 bases in between. CDR3 length: 15 amino acids, cysteine to phenylalanine. The kept DNA is CDR3 alone, 45 bases in frame from the first base. The cohort was made up of approximately 670 healthy bone marrow donors. At the time of sampling, every cohort member was nominally healthy, though immune exposures that went unrecorded were likely present. CMV serostatus was positive for 250 to 300 and negative for about 50% of the roughly 700 cohort members, and was not recorded for this donor. Every donor gave a peripheral blood sample, and the peripheral blood mononuclear cells from that sample were used for TCR beta sequencing. The Qiagen DNeasy Blood Extraction Kit was used to extract genomic DNA from the blood cell samples. Study-wide findings and limitations: Across donors, most TCR sequences were observed very rarely, whereas some public TCRs were present in many individuals. This cohort had only TCR beta chains sequenced, and the lack of alpha or paired-chain data limited which features could be detected. In an earlier analysis of 500 to 650 of the donors, most TCR beta V segments appeared in productive rearrangements about 87% or about 30% of the time, broadly matching IMGT annotations. Specific HLA alleles were associated with more than 15,000 TCR beta sequences at a false discovery rate of 0.05 in a later analysis. Because the 87-base-pair reads could not distinguish some IMGT-functional V segments, including TRBV6-2 and TRBV6-3, those segments were excluded. A group of highly shared sequence variants was considered likely to be a technical artifact of the sequencing pipeline. In a later analysis, HLA-associated TCR beta chains were found to be more clonally expanded and to have lower generation probabilities than equally common non-associated chains. The only immune exposure information available for the cohort was CMV serostatus. According to a later analysis, TCR association rates differed among HLA loci, with DRB1 alleles showing the most associated TCRs and HLA-C alleles showing the fewest. According to a later analysis, most CMV-associated TCR beta chains appeared to be HLA-restricted, and the HLA associations seemed to be driven largely by CMV exposure. According to a later genetic analysis, donors in an Asian-associated ancestry cluster had fewer N-insertions in productive TCRs than the approximately 670-donor mean. A further reported finding was that TCR beta sequences accurately predicted the HLA-A and HLA-B alleles for most subjects in the first cohort. Strong co-occurrence of HLA alleles, especially DR and DQ, made assigning TCR associations to individual alleles difficult. Presence/absence analyses assumed roughly uniform sequencing depth across donors, an assumption that may not hold. The study listed 164 TCR beta chains as associated with cytomegalovirus. Linkage disequilibrium might explain the correlated functional status among segregating V segments, but an unknown experimental factor could not be ruled out. The classifier was reported to diagnose cytomegalovirus status with high specificity and sensitivity in both the original cohort and the validation cohort. In vitro tests confirmed that three of the cytomegalovirus-associated TCR beta chains recognize cytomegalovirus antigens. A later analysis reported that several top co-occurrence clusters appeared linked to parvovirus B19, influenza, CMV and Epstein-Barr virus. Around 16 rarely observed V segments, including chromosome 9 orphons, were excluded from the earlier analysis of about 610 of the donors because counts were too low. Because HLA typing was missing for some donors at each locus, association tests included only the typed subset. V-gene and J-gene trimming of TCR beta chains was associated with a missense DCLRE1C variant in a later genetic analysis, and the association was replicated in an independent cohort. The authors suggested that the approach could potentially be extended to other disease states and immunological phenotypes.

What was sequenced was PBMCs. This clonotype was sampled from a human donor in good health. Recombination connected TRBV5-6 to TRBJ1-4, with no reliable assignment of the D segment. The CDR3 corresponds to CASSSSPTSHEKLFF. The nucleotide sequence is given as TGTGCCAGCAGCTCATCCCCTACGTCCCATGAAAAACTGTTTTTT.